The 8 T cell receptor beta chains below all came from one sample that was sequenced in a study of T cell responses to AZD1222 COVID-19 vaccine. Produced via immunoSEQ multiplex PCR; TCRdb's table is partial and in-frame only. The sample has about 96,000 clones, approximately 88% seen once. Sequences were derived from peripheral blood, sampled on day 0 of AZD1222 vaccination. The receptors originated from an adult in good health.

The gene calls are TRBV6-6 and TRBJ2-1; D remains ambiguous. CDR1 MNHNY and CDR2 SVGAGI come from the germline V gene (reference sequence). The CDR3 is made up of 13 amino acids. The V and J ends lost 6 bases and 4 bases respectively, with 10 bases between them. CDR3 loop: CASSPGRYNEQFF. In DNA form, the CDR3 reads TGTGCCAGCAGCCCCGGGCGGTACAATGAGCAGTTCTTC.

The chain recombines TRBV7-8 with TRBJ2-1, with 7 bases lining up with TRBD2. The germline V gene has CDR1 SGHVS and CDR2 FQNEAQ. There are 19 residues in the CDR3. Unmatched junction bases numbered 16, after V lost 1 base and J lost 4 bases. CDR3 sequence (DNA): TGTGCCAGCAGCTTAGAGCGGGGTCGAACTTACCTACGATACAATGAGCAGTTCTTC. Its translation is CASSLERGRTYLRYNEQFF.

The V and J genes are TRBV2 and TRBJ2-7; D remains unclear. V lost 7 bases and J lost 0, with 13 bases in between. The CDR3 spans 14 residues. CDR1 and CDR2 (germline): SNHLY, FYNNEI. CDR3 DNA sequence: TGTGCCAGCACTCGGCAGTGGGACTCCTACGAGCAGTACTTC. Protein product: CASTRQWDSYEQYF.

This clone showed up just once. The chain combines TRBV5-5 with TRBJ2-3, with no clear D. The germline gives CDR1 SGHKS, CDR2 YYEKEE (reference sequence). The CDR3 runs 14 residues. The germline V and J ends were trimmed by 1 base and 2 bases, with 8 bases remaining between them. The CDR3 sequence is CASSLFDSTDTQYF. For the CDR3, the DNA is TGTGCCAGCAGCTTGTTCGACTCCACAGATACGCAGTATTTT.

For the CDR3, the DNA is TGTGCCAGCAGTTTCCGGACTAGCGGGAGGGGGAATGAGCAGTTCTTC. This encodes CASSFRTSGRGNEQFF. The gene calls are TRBV27 and TRBJ2-1; 15 nucleotides line up with TRBD2. Germline CDR1 MNHEY, CDR2 SMNVEV (reference sequence). The ends lost 3 bases at V and 7 bases at J; junction bases unmatched: 4. This CDR3 has 16 amino acids.

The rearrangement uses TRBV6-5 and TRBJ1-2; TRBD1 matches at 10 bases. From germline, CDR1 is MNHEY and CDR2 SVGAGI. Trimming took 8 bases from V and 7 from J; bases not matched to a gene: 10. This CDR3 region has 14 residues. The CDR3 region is CASLRTGGNSGYTF. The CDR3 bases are TGTGCCAGCTTAAGGACAGGGGGGAATTCTGGCTACACCTTC.

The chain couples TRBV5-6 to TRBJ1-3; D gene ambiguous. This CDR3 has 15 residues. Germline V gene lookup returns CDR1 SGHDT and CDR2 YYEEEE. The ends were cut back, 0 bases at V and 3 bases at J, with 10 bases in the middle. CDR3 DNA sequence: TGTGCCAGCAGCTTGGCCGGCAGCGGTGGAAACACCATATATTTT. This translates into CASSLAGSGGNTIYF.

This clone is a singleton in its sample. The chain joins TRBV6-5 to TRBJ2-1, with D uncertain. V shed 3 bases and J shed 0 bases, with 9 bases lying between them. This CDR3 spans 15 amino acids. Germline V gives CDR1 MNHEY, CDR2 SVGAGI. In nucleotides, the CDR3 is TGTGCCAGCAGTTATGGAGTAAGCTCCTACAATGAGCAGTTCTTC. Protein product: CASSYGVSSYNEQFF.